Presented here are 6 T cell receptor beta chains from one specimen sequenced in a study of shared clonotypes between healthy human individuals. Generated by immunoSEQ multiplex PCR, the TCRdb table keeps only in-frame clones and is missing some. The table has about 180,000 clones, about 93% seen once. Material for sequencing was naive CD4+ T cells sorted from blood. Subset: CD45RA+ positively selected. Receptor source: a woman in her thirties in good health.

This chain links TRBV28 with TRBJ1-1, with D hard to call. Between the trimmed V and J ends, which lost 5 bases and 4 bases, there was a span of 17 bases. The CDR3 is made up of 15 amino acids. Germline CDR1 is MDHEN and CDR2 is SYDVKM. The DNA for the CDR3 is TGTGCCAGCAGTACCCTAAGTCCCCGGGGCACTGAAGCTTTCTTT. Amino acid sequence: CASSTLSPRGTEAFF.

The J gene is TRBJ1-3, the V gene TRBV21-1; the table's D call, TRBD1, was not checked against the DNA. TRBV21-1 is a known pseudogene. The CDR3 is made up of 17 amino acids. CDR3 protein: CASSAILRDNSGNTIYF. The CDR3 DNA reads as TGTGCCAGCAGCGCGATTCTCCGGGACAACTCTGGAAACACCATATATTTT.

The J gene is TRBJ1-2, the V gene TRBV20-1, with 8 bases matching TRBD1. Germline V gene data show CDR1 as DFQATT and CDR2 as SNEGSKA (reference sequence). CDR3 length: 11 residues. J was trimmed by 7 bases and V by 7 bases; bases with no gene match: 5. DNA of the CDR3: TGCAGTGTGATGGACAGGGCTGGCTACACCTTC. This sequence encodes CSVMDRAGYTF.

The chain uses TRBV28 and TRBJ1-5; D ambiguous. CDR3 size: 13 residues. Germline assignment: CDR1 MDHEN and CDR2 SYDVKM. The V end was cut by 3 bases, the J end by 0 bases, with 3 bases between. The CDR3, as DNA: TGTGCCAGCAGTTTGCTTAGCAATCAGCCCCAGCATTTT. As protein: CASSLLSNQPQHF.

The rearrangement uses TRBV7-2 and TRBJ2-2; D might be TRBD2 (5 bases). Germline values: CDR1 SGHTA, CDR2 FQGNSA. CDR3 length: 15 residues. V lost 3 bases, J lost 2 bases, and 10 bases lay in between. DNA for the CDR3: TGTGCCAGCAGCTTCAGCGGAGGCAACACCGGGGAGCTGTTTTTT. As protein: CASSFSGGNTGELFF.

The V and J genes are TRBV5-1 and TRBJ2-5, with TRBD2 matching over 9 bases. Germline-derived CDR1 and CDR2 are SGHRS and YFSETQ. V gave up 0 bases and J gave up 5 bases; unmatched junction bases: 8. The CDR3 is 16 residues long. CDR3 DNA sequence: TGCGCCAGCAGCTTGGGTATCGGGACTAGCTACGAGACCCAGTACTTC. This gives the protein CASSLGIGTSYETQYF.